Presented here are 11 T cell receptor beta chains from one specimen sequenced in a study of blood T cell repertoires in COVID-19. The protocol was immunoSEQ multiplex PCR, while the TCRdb copy is restricted to in-frame clones and leaves out a portion. The sample lists approximately 90,000 clones; 70% to 90% were seen once. Input material: peripheral blood. These receptor sequences come from a human donor in a cohort sampled during active COVID-19.

This clone was seen a handful of times. The gene calls are TRBV5-1 and TRBJ2-7; TRBD2 matches at 9 bases. V dropped 3 bases and J dropped 6; count of bases not matched to a gene: 10. Germline CDR1 SGHRS, CDR2 YFSETQ. CDR3 length: 15 amino acids. Here the CDR3 reads CASSYNAGGLPEQYF. The CDR3, as DNA: TGCGCCAGCAGCTACAACGCGGGAGGGCTCCCCGAGCAGTACTTC.

The gene calls are TRBV30 and TRBJ2-5; 7 nucleotides line up with TRBD2. Per germline, CDR1 GTSNPN and CDR2 SVGIG (reference sequence). The trim removed 3 bases at V and 3 bases at J, leaving 7 bases unmatched. This CDR3 has 14 residues. CDR3 region: CAWSPGAGEETQYF. As DNA, the CDR3 is TGTGCCTGGAGCCCCGGGGCGGGAGAAGAGACCCAGTACTTC.

This clone was counted a single time. The chain links TRBV12-2 to TRBJ1-5; the tabulated D call, TRBD1, remains unverified against the DNA. TRBV12-2 counts as a pseudogene. The CDR3 runs to 16 residues. The CDR3: CASRFLRGQGGQPQHF. CDR3 coding DNA: TGTGCAAGTCGCTTCTTGAGGGGGCAGGGTGGTCAGCCCCAGCATTTT.

This clone was counted between two and nine times. The rearrangement joins TRBV11-2 to TRBJ1-5; no clear D gene. The CDR3 is 15 amino acids. The V gene's germline CDR1 is SGHAT and CDR2 FQNNGV. V dropped 5 bases and J dropped 0 bases, with 11 bases sitting between them. The CDR3 DNA is TGTGCCAGCAGCCCAACACCTTATAGCAATCAGCCCCAGCATTTT. It codes for CASSPTPYSNQPQHF.

The chain carries TRBV4-3 and TRBJ1-2; TRBD1 is a possible D gene (5 bases). This CDR3 is 16 amino acids long. CDR1 and CDR2 from the germline V gene are LGHNA and YSLEER. V lost 0 bases, J lost 5 bases, and 16 bases lay in between. CDR3 protein: CASSQEGQGALYGYTF. Written as DNA, the CDR3 is TGCGCCAGCAGCCAAGAGGGGCAGGGCGCCCTGTATGGCTACACCTTC.

The chain carries TRBV5-4 and TRBJ2-7; 7 positions match TRBD1. With V trimmed by 3 bases and J by 4 bases, 1 base remained unmatched. Germline assignment: CDR1 SGHNT and CDR2 YYREEE (reference sequence). This CDR3 region has 12 residues. As DNA, the CDR3 is TGTGCCAGCAGCTCGGGACAGTACGAGCAGTACTTC. Translation: CASSSGQYEQYF.

The rearrangement uses TRBV19 and TRBJ2-7; D is possibly TRBD1 (5 bases). Between the trimmed V and J ends, which lost 6 bases and 3 bases, there was a span of 18 bases. The CDR3 contains 15 residues. Germline V lookup: CDR1 LNHDA, CDR2 SQIVND (reference sequence). In DNA form, the CDR3 reads TGTGCCAGTAGCCGCCCCCGGCAGGGCAACTACGAGCAGTACTTC. Translating it yields CASSRPRQGNYEQYF.

The J gene is TRBJ1-3, the V gene TRBV27, with D unclear. In germline, CDR1 is MNHEY, CDR2 SMNVEV (reference sequence). Trimming left V 11 bases short and J 2 bases short, with 10 bases between. The CDR3 is made up of 12 amino acids. The CDR3 nucleotides are TGTGCCGCTATGAGTGCTGGAAACACCATATATTTT. Amino acids: CAAMSAGNTIYF.

The chain joins TRBV28 to TRBJ2-3; D may be TRBD2 (7 bases). This CDR3 contains 17 residues. In germline, CDR1 is MDHEN, CDR2 SYDVKM. V lost 1 base and J 0 bases, leaving 14 bases between the germline ends. CDR3 amino acids: CASSLYGGAPSTDTQYF. The CDR3 DNA follows: TGTGCCAGCAGTTTATATGGGGGGGCCCCTAGCACAGATACGCAGTATTTT.

This chain joins TRBV19 and TRBJ1-2, with TRBD1 matching 7 bases. Germline V gene sequence: CDR1 LNHDA, CDR2 SQIVND (reference sequence). The V and J ends lost 4 bases and 3 bases, in that order; junction bases with no gene match: 8. The CDR3 extends over 15 amino acids. The CDR3 nucleotides are TGTGCCAGTAGTACAGGGACAGTTGCTGACTATGGCTACACCTTC. Translation gives CASSTGTVADYGYTF. The full variable domain, rest sourced from reference TRBV19 and TRBJ1-2, is DGGITQSPKYLFRKEGQNVTLSCEQNLNHDAMYWYRQDPGQGLRLIYYSQIVNDFQKGDIAEGYSVSREKKESFPLTVTSAQKNPTAFYLCASSTGTVADYGYTFGSGTRLTVV.

The J gene is TRBJ2-7, the V gene TRBV5-4; possibly TRBD2 for D (6 bases). The CDR3 loop spans 14 amino acids. V was shortened by 0 bases and J by 4 bases, with 11 bases between the two germline ends. Germline V CDR1 and CDR2: SGHNT, YYREEE (reference sequence). The CDR3, as DNA: TGTGCCAGCAGCTTGGGACTAGTCGAATACGAGCAGTACTTC. Translated, it gives CASSLGLVEYEQYF.